What follows are 30 T cell receptor beta chains derived from one specimen sequenced in a study of blood T cell repertoires in COVID-19. The method was immunoSEQ multiplex PCR; TCRdb's version includes in-frame clones alone and lacks a portion of them. The sample lists tens of thousands of clones, roughly 84% occurring once. The sequenced sample consisted of peripheral blood. All receptors derive from an elderly woman with active or convalescent COVID-19.

The chain combines TRBV3-1 (or the pseudogene TRBV3-2) with TRBJ1-6; D is ambiguous. Germline V gene data show CDR1 as LGHDT and CDR2 as YNNKEL (reference sequence). The ends were cut back, 1 base at V and 0 bases at J, with 7 bases in the middle. The CDR3 length is 16 residues. The chain's CDR3 is CASSQAVSSYNSPLHF. CDR3 in DNA: TGTGCCAGCAGCCAAGCTGTGAGCTCCTATAATTCACCCCTCCACTTT.

The rearrangement links TRBV11-2 to TRBJ1-2; 8 bases are a match to TRBD1. The CDR3 sequence is 16 residues long. V gave up 1 base and J gave up 2 bases; unmatched junction bases: 6. Germline V CDR1 and CDR2: SGHAT, FQNNGV. CDR3 DNA sequence: TGTGCCAGCAGCTTAGGTGACAGGGGACCAAACTATGGCTACACCTTC. It yields the protein CASSLGDRGPNYGYTF.

The table lists this clone with a count of one. The chain combines TRBV2 with TRBJ2-5, with a weak D call TRBD2 (6 bases). The CDR3 is 13 residues long. Germline CDR1 reads SNHLY; CDR2 reads FYNNEI. V lost 4 bases, J lost 0 bases, and 6 bases lay in between. CDR3: CASSGDYQETQYF. The CDR3, as DNA: TGTGCCAGCAGTGGGGACTACCAAGAGACCCAGTACTTC. The whole variable domain, remainder taken from reference TRBV2 and TRBJ2-5, is EPEVTQTPSHQVTQMGQEVILRCVPISNHLYFYWYRQILGQKVEFLVSFYNNEISEKSEIFDDQFSVERPDGSNFTLKIRSTKLEDSAMYFCASSGDYQETQYFGPGTRLLVL.

The chain combines TRBV3-1 (or the pseudogene TRBV3-2) with TRBJ2-7, with D possibly matching TRBD1 (6 bases). The V end was cut by 4 bases, the J end by 2 bases, with 15 bases between. The CDR3 totals 15 residues. Germline V gives CDR1 LGHDT, CDR2 YNNKEL (reference sequence). The chain's CDR3 is CASSPRGKAAYEQYF. CDR3 bases: TGTGCCAGCAGCCCCAGGGGAAAAGCGGCCTACGAGCAGTACTTC.

The chain is built from TRBV6-1 and TRBJ1-6; 8 bases align to TRBD1. The germline CDR1 and CDR2 sequences are MNHNS and SASEGT. Trimming took 4 bases from V and 12 from J; bases not matched to a gene: 14. CDR3 length equals 16 residues. The CDR3 here is CASSGGKQGVRVPLHF. CDR3 bases: TGTGCCAGCAGTGGGGGCAAACAGGGGGTCCGGGTACCCCTCCACTTT.

The V call is TRBV25-1, the J call TRBJ1-4; 7 bases match TRBD1. The CDR3 is 15 residues long. V shed 3 bases and J 4 bases; nucleotides not matched to a gene: 5. Per the germline V gene, CDR1 is MGHDK and CDR2 is SYGVNS. The CDR3 DNA follows: TGTGCCAGCAGTGACCTCAGGGGGAGTAATGAAAAACTGTTTTTT. Translation: CASSDLRGSNEKLFF.

This clone has only one observation. The rearrangement links TRBV28 to TRBJ2-3; 10 nucleotides agree with TRBD2. The J segment lost 1 base and the V segment lost 1 base, leaving 5 bases of the junction unmatched. CDR1 MDHEN and CDR2 SYDVKM come from the germline V gene. The CDR3 length is 17 residues. The CDR3 coding sequence is TGTGCCAGCAGTTTATATCGGCTAGCGGGGGGCACAGATACGCAGTATTTT. This sequence encodes CASSLYRLAGGTDTQYF.

The chain joins TRBV18 to TRBJ1-2, with a weak D call TRBD1 (6 bases). From germline, CDR1 is KGHSH and CDR2 LQKENI. Trimming shortened V by 6 bases and J by 1 base, and 12 bases separated the two germline ends. This CDR3 has 14 residues. The CDR3 protein is CASSREGVNYGYTF. CDR3 nucleotides: TGTGCCAGCTCCAGGGAGGGGGTTAACTATGGCTACACCTTC.

V usage is TRBV7-2 and J usage is TRBJ2-3, with 10 positions matching TRBD2. The germline V gene has CDR1 SGHTA and CDR2 FQGNSA. With 4 bases clipped from V and 2 bases from J, the junction kept 6 bases outside the gene matches. CDR3 length: 16 residues. CDR3 nucleotide sequence: TGTGCCAGCAGCTCACGAGCGGGGGGGGTCACAGATACGCAGTATTTT. Translating gives CASSSRAGGVTDTQYF.

V and J are TRBV11-2 and TRBJ2-1; 9 bases fit TRBD2. The CDR3 has 15 amino acids. Germline trimming cut 5 bases from V and 6 bases from J; bases unmatched to any gene: 8. Germline V CDR1 and CDR2: SGHAT, FQNNGV. This chain's CDR3 is CASSIQRGDFNEQFF. Written as DNA, the CDR3 is TGTGCCAGCAGCATCCAGCGGGGGGACTTCAATGAGCAGTTCTTC.

The gene calls are TRBV7-2 and TRBJ1-1; 7 nucleotides line up with TRBD1. The V gene end was trimmed by 3 bases and the J gene end by 5 bases; junction bases not matched to a gene: 9. This CDR3 has 15 amino acids. The germline gives CDR1 SGHTA, CDR2 FQGNSA. The CDR3 bases are TGTGCCAGCAGCTTCGCGTTTACCAGGGGGACTGAAGCTTTCTTT. Translated, it gives CASSFAFTRGTEAFF.

This chain uses TRBV29-1 with TRBJ2-5, with TRBD2 identical over 9 bases. Germline lookup yields CDR1 SQVTM and CDR2 ANQGSEA. This CDR3 spans 13 amino acids. The trim removed 3 bases at V and 9 bases at J, leaving 8 bases unmatched. For the CDR3, the DNA is TGCAGCGTTGAGACTAGCGGAGGTCAGGCCCAGTACTTC. Translation gives CSVETSGGQAQYF.

The V gene is TRBV10-3, the J gene TRBJ1-4, with D possibly being TRBD1 (6 bases). There are 13 residues in the CDR3. Trimming cost V 8 bases and J 0 bases, with 7 bases left between them. The germline gives CDR1 ENHRY, CDR2 SYGVKD. The CDR3 bases are TGTGCCATCGGGGGCTCAACTAATGAAAAACTGTTTTTT. Its translation: CAIGGSTNEKLFF.

In its sample, this clone was seen once. The chain couples TRBV27 to TRBJ1-1; no clear D. The germline gives CDR1 MNHEY, CDR2 SMNVEV (reference sequence). Between the trimmed V and J ends, which lost 5 bases and 11 bases, there was a span of 15 bases. The CDR3 is 12 residues long. CDR3 in amino acids: CASSMGGELAFF. CDR3 in DNA: TGTGCCAGCAGTATGGGTGGGGAGCTGGCTTTCTTT.

The chain joins TRBV4-3 to TRBJ2-1; 9 positions match TRBD1. There are 16 residues in the CDR3. With 1 base clipped from V and 10 bases from J, the junction kept 11 bases outside the gene matches. The V gene's germline CDR1 is LGHNA and CDR2 YSLEER. Written as DNA, the CDR3 is TGCGCCAGCAGCCAAGGTTACAAACAGGGGGCGGAGGAGCAGTTCTTC. Amino acid sequence: CASSQGYKQGAEEQFF.

This sequence joins TRBV21-1 and TRBJ1-2. TRBV21-1 is a recognized pseudogene. The CDR3 is 16 residues long. CDR3 DNA sequence: TGTGCCAGCAGCAATCGGCAGCCCCAGCGTAACTATGGCTACACCTTC. It specifies CASSNRQPQRNYGYTF.

This clone was seen a handful of times. The chain is built from TRBV12-3 or TRBV12-4 and TRBJ1-5; 7 positions match TRBD1. The CDR3 loop spans 12 amino acids. With V trimmed by 7 bases and J by 5 bases, 2 bases remained unmatched. The CDR3 reads CASTQGDQPQHF. The CDR3 DNA follows: TGTGCCAGCACCCAGGGGGATCAGCCCCAGCATTTT.

The chain recombines TRBV7-9 with TRBJ2-2; the D gene is possibly TRBD2 (6 bases). The CDR3 is 11 residues long. Trimming shortened V by 9 bases and J by 5 bases, and 7 bases separated the two germline ends. Germline loops: CDR1 SEHNR, CDR2 FQNEAQ (reference sequence). The CDR3 protein is CARGGTGELFF. For the CDR3, the DNA is TGTGCCAGAGGAGGGACCGGGGAGCTGTTTTTT.

This clone appeared a single time. Sequence at one end of the junction differs from germline and may be a read error. J is TRBJ1-2 and V is TRBV28; a possible D gene is TRBD1 (6 bases). CDR1 is MDHEN and CDR2 is SYDVKM in the germline V gene. CDR3 length: 17 residues. CDR3 region: CASSFISTKQGNDGYTF. The CDR3 region has the DNA TGTGCCAGCAGTTTTATTTCCACAAAACAGGGTAACGATGGCTACACCTTC.

This chain connects TRBV5-1 to TRBJ2-3; TRBD2 matches at 11 bases. The CDR3 is 13 amino acids. V trimming: 7 bases; J trimming: 9 bases; junction bases outside the gene matches: 7. The germline V gene encodes CDR1 SGHRS and CDR2 YFSETQ. The CDR3 nucleotides read TGCGCCAGCCTGGCTAGCGGGGGGTACACGCAGTATTTT. This translates into CASLASGGYTQYF.

The gene calls are TRBV7-9 and TRBJ1-1, with 9 bases matching TRBD1. Germline V lookup: CDR1 SEHNR, CDR2 FQNEAQ (reference sequence). V shed 4 bases and J 3 bases; nucleotides not matched to a gene: 3. This CDR3 contains 14 residues. CDR3 DNA: TGTGCCAGCAGCTCCGGGACAGGGTACACTGAAGCTTTCTTT. This translates into CASSSGTGYTEAFF.

This chain joins TRBV3-1 (or the pseudogene TRBV3-2) and TRBJ1-2; D is unresolved. V lost 0 bases, J lost 4 bases, and 9 bases lay in between. The CDR3 has 14 residues. CDR1 and CDR2 (germline): LGHDT, YNNKEL (reference sequence). CDR3 sequence: CASSQDAQSYGYTF. CDR3 DNA sequence: TGTGCCAGCAGCCAAGATGCCCAGTCCTATGGCTACACCTTC.

This clone was found once. The chain joins TRBV19 to TRBJ2-1, with D possibly matching TRBD2 (6 bases). V lost 3 bases to trimming and J lost 4 bases, with 13 bases between them. The CDR3 is 15 residues long. Germline assignment: CDR1 LNHDA and CDR2 SQIVND (reference sequence). The CDR3 DNA reads TGTGCCAGTAGTATTGCGGGGAGTTTTTACAATGAGCAGTTCTTC. Its protein product is CASSIAGSFYNEQFF.

This chain joins TRBV7-3 and TRBJ1-2; TRBD1 is a possible D gene (5 bases). CDR1 is SGHTA and CDR2 is FQGTGA in the germline V gene. The CDR3 loop spans 16 amino acids. V lost 2 bases to trimming and J lost 3 bases, with 16 bases between them. The CDR3 region is CASSLGSRGGDYGYTF. CDR3 nucleotides: TGTGCCAGCAGCTTAGGGTCGAGGGGAGGGGACTATGGCTACACCTTC.

This sequence joins TRBV6-2 or TRBV6-3 and TRBJ1-1; D gene uncertain. Germline V gives CDR1 MNHEY, CDR2 SVGEGT. The CDR3 is made up of 11 amino acids. The ends were cut back, 3 bases at V and 8 bases at J, with 7 bases in the middle. CDR3 region: CASSYDGEAFF. CDR3 DNA sequence: TGTGCCAGCAGTTATGACGGGGAAGCTTTCTTT.

The chain combines TRBV7-2 with TRBJ2-1; D is unclear. Trimming shortened V by 1 base and J by 3 bases, and 10 bases separated the two germline ends. This CDR3 contains 15 residues. Germline V CDR1 and CDR2: SGHTA, FQGNSA. CDR3 nucleotides: TGTGCCAGCAGCTTAGTAGCAGCCGTCTACAATGAGCAGTTCTTC. This translates into CASSLVAAVYNEQFF.

The rearrangement joins TRBV4-1 to TRBJ1-2; maybe TRBD1 (5 bases). Germline V gene lookup returns CDR1 MGHRA and CDR2 YSYEKL. The CDR3 length is 13 residues. Trimming shortened V by 1 base and J by 5 bases, and 8 bases separated the two germline ends. Written as DNA, the CDR3 is TGCGCCAGCAGCCAAGCGTCAGGGTATGGCTACACCTTC. Its protein product is CASSQASGYGYTF.

The chain is built from TRBV7-2 and TRBJ1-1, with D maybe TRBD1 (5 bases). The CDR3 consists of 15 residues. The germline V gene has CDR1 SGHTA and CDR2 FQGNSA. V gave up 2 bases and J gave up 0 bases, with 10 bases separating them. CDR3: CASSLNQGMNTEAFF. The DNA of the CDR3 is TGTGCCAGCAGCTTAAATCAGGGAATGAACACTGAAGCTTTCTTT.

This clone was observed a few times. In nucleotides, the CDR3 is TGTGCCAGCGTGGTGGAGAGCAATCAGCCCCAGCATTTT. Translation gives CASVVESNQPQHF. The rearrangement joins TRBV6-5 to TRBJ1-5; D gene ambiguous. V was trimmed by 8 bases and J by 1 base, leaving 9 bases between them. CDR1 is MNHEY, CDR2 SVGAGI, per germline. CDR3 length: 13 residues.

V is TRBV18 and J is TRBJ2-3; the match to TRBD2 covers 9 bases. In germline, CDR1 is KGHSH, CDR2 LQKENI. This CDR3 is built from 16 residues. V trimming: 6 bases; J trimming: 1 base; junction bases outside the gene matches: 8. The CDR3 coding sequence is TGTGCCAGCTCCCCGGGCCAGCGGGGGGGCACAGATACGCAGTATTTT. This translates into CASSPGQRGGTDTQYF.